Each of the 18 T cell receptor beta chains below was sequenced from the same sample in a study of response to subunit inactivated influenza vaccine. In TCRdb, the RT-PCR reads were re-called with MiXCR into one record per CDR3 protein. The repertoire holds approximately 730,000 distinct CDR3 sequences, with 11% to 15% as singletons. The sample was PBMCs from blood, taken roughly 15 days before vaccination. The source is a man aged 45-60 years who received an inactivated influenza vaccine.

In this sample, this clonotype turned up a few times. This chain joins TRBV4-1 and TRBJ2-3; TRBD2 matches 11 bases. There are 16 residues in the CDR3. Germline CDR1 MGHRA, CDR2 YSYEKL. With V trimmed by 3 bases and J by 3 bases, 5 bases remained unmatched. The CDR3 loop is CASSQTTSGGTDTQYF. The CDR3 DNA follows: TGCGCCAGCAGCCAGACTACTAGCGGGGGAACAGATACGCAGTATTTT.

The rearrangement links TRBV7-9 to TRBJ1-2; 8 nucleotides line up with TRBD1. V shed 1 base and J 14 bases; nucleotides not matched to a gene: 6. Germline CDR1 SEHNR, CDR2 FQNEAQ (reference sequence). The CDR3 extends over 12 amino acids. The CDR3, as DNA: TGTGCCAGCAGCTTAGAGGGGACAGGCTTTACCTTC. Translation: CASSLEGTGFTF.

This clonotype was counted ten times or more. The chain couples TRBV20-1 to TRBJ2-7, with D possibly matching TRBD1 (5 bases). The CDR3 runs 14 residues. Germline lookup yields CDR1 DFQATT and CDR2 SNEGSKA (reference sequence). V gave up 0 bases and J gave up 2 bases, with 11 bases separating them. Written as DNA, the CDR3 is TGCAGTGCTAGAGAATGGAGACAGACCTACGAGCAGTACTTC. Amino acid sequence: CSAREWRQTYEQYF.

This clonotype was detected only a few times. The V and J genes are TRBV11-2 and TRBJ2-7, with 7 bases identical to TRBD1. Germline V gene data show CDR1 as SGHAT and CDR2 as FQNNGV. The V gene end was trimmed by 5 bases and the J gene end by 3 bases; junction bases not matched to a gene: 7. This CDR3 region has 14 residues. The CDR3 sequence is CASSDYSGGYEQYF. Here the CDR3 DNA reads TGTGCCAGCAGCGACTACTCAGGGGGCTACGAGCAGTACTTC.

This clonotype was seen a handful of times. The chain recombines TRBV27 with TRBJ2-7, with D unresolved. V lost 4 bases and J 6 bases, leaving 25 bases between the germline ends. Germline-derived CDR1 and CDR2 are MNHEY and SMNVEV (reference sequence). This CDR3 has 17 residues. CDR3 nucleotide sequence: TGTGCCAGCAGTTCTAGTCTTGGAATGCTGCTACGCGGCGAGCAGTACTTC. Protein sequence: CASSSSLGMLLRGEQYF.

The rearrangement joins TRBV28 to TRBJ2-5, with TRBD1 matching over 8 bases. Germline CDR1 MDHEN, CDR2 SYDVKM. The CDR3 loop spans 16 amino acids. With V trimmed by 5 bases and J by 3 bases, 11 bases remained unmatched. CDR3 residues: CASSTRPGQAEETQYF. The CDR3, as DNA: TGTGCCAGCAGTACCCGACCGGGACAGGCAGAAGAGACCCAGTACTTC.

This chain uses TRBV20-1 with TRBJ2-1, with 8 bases that match TRBD2. Germline loops: CDR1 DFQATT, CDR2 SNEGSKA (reference sequence). The CDR3 is 13 residues long. J was trimmed by 9 bases and V by 6 bases; bases with no gene match: 10. CDR3 DNA sequence: TGCAGTGCGCTAACGGGACTAGGGAGTGAGCAGTTCTTC. Translation: CSALTGLGSEQFF.

The chain joins TRBV12-3 or TRBV12-4 to TRBJ2-3, with D possibly being TRBD1 or TRBD2 (7 bases each). Trimming stripped 3 bases from V and 5 bases from J, with 21 bases between. This CDR3 is built from 17 residues. In DNA, the CDR3 is TGTGCCAGCAGTTTGGGGTTTTCAGGGGGGGCCATAGATACGCAGTATTTT. Amino acids: CASSLGFSGGAIDTQYF.

This clonotype has only a few counts. The gene calls are TRBV6-2 or TRBV6-3 and TRBJ2-1; either TRBD1 or TRBD2 may supply D (6 bases each). The CDR3 is 19 amino acids. The V end was cut by 5 bases, the J end by 7 bases, with 30 bases between. Germline CDR1 and CDR2: MNHEY and SVGEGT. In DNA, the CDR3 is TGTGCCAGCAGTGCTAATTCCCCCGCCGGGGGCCGCCTGAGGAATGAGCAGTTCTTC. Translation gives CASSANSPAGGRLRNEQFF.

This clonotype was counted between two and nine times. The rearrangement links TRBV18 to TRBJ2-7; no clear D gene. This CDR3 region has 12 residues. The V gene lost 3 bases and the J gene lost 7 bases, with 10 bases spanning the gap. In germline, CDR1 is KGHSH, CDR2 LQKENI. CDR3 sequence reads: CASSPRALEQYF. The DNA for the CDR3 is TGTGCCAGCTCACCCCGGGCCTTGGAGCAGTACTTC. The variable domain in full, with the rest retrieved from reference TRBV18 and TRBJ2-7, is NAGVMQNPRHLVRRRGQEARLRCSPMKGHSHVYWYRQLPEEGLKFMVYLQKENIIDESGMPKERFSAEFPKEGPSILRIQQVVRGDSAAYFCASSPRALEQYFGPGTRLTVT.

This clonotype was observed at least ten times. DNA of the CDR3: TGTGCCAGCAGTAAACTAGCGGGAGTGAAGAATGAGCAGTTCTTC. It codes for CASSKLAGVKNEQFF. The V and J genes are TRBV6-2 or TRBV6-3 and TRBJ2-1; 11 bases align to TRBD2. The V segment lost 5 bases and the J segment 7 bases; nucleotides outside the gene matches: 7. CDR1 MNHEY and CDR2 SVGEGT come from the germline V gene. The CDR3 runs to 15 residues.

This clonotype was counted only a few times. The gene calls are TRBV3-1 and TRBJ2-3, with no clear D. The CDR3 runs to 13 residues. Trimming left V 4 bases short and J 11 bases short, with 16 bases between. Germline V gene sequence: CDR1 LGHDT, CDR2 YNNKEL (reference sequence). The CDR3 is CASSLRTESRQYF. CDR3 coding DNA: TGTGCCAGCAGCCTTCGGACGGAAAGCCGGCAGTATTTT.

This clonotype was counted a few times. V and J are TRBV7-2 and TRBJ2-3; D is perhaps TRBD2 (5 bases). CDR1 and CDR2 from the germline V gene are SGHTA and FQGNSA. This CDR3 comprises 14 residues. V was clipped by 5 bases and J by 2 bases, with 11 bases between them. The CDR3 is CASSPLAYTDTQYF. CDR3 in DNA: TGTGCCAGCAGCCCTCTAGCCTACACAGATACGCAGTATTTT.

DNA of the CDR3: TGTGCCAGCAGCTTAGAGGGATTAGCGGGATCAGGGCAGTTCTTC. Protein sequence: CASSLEGLAGSGQFF. The J gene is TRBJ2-1, the V gene TRBV7-9; 8 nucleotides align to TRBD2. The V and J ends lost 1 base and 12 bases, in that order; junction bases with no gene match: 11. Germline values: CDR1 SEHNR, CDR2 FQNEAQ (reference sequence). This CDR3 has 15 amino acids. Full variable domain (missing parts from reference TRBV7-9 and TRBJ2-1): DTGVSQNPRHKITKRGQNVTFRCDPISEHNRLYWYRQTLGQGPEFLTYFQNEAQLEKSRLLSDRFSAERPKGSFSTLEIQRTEQGDSAMYLCASSLEGLAGSGQFFGPGTRLTVL.

This clonotype occurred a few times. V gene TRBV4-1 combines with J gene TRBJ1-2, with D maybe TRBD1 (5 bases). V was shortened by 0 bases and J by 3 bases, with 11 bases between the two germline ends. The CDR3 length is 15 residues. Per germline, CDR1 MGHRA and CDR2 YSYEKL. In nucleotides, the CDR3 is TGCGCCAGCAGCCAAGATATTGAACAGGACTATGGCTACACCTTC. Residues: CASSQDIEQDYGYTF.

This clonotype was detected only a few times. The J gene is TRBJ2-5, the V gene TRBV9; 8 nucleotides line up with TRBD2. Trimming cost V 3 bases and J 5 bases; bases outside gene matches: 9. The CDR3 is 15 residues long. CDR1 is SGDLS and CDR2 is YYNGEE in the germline V gene. As DNA, the CDR3 is TGTGCCAGCAGCGGCCCCAGCGGGAGCTTTGAGACCCAGTACTTC. As protein: CASSGPSGSFETQYF.

In DNA form, the CDR3 reads TGTGCCAGCAGTTACATAGACCCCTTGGCCGGGCAGTATTTT. Amino acids: CASSYIDPLAGQYF. The chain carries TRBV6-5 and TRBJ2-3; D ambiguous. The V and J ends lost 2 bases and 11 bases respectively, with 17 bases between them. Germline V gene sequence: CDR1 MNHEY, CDR2 SVGAGI. The CDR3 totals 14 residues.

The table lists this clonotype with a few counts. This chain connects TRBV9 to TRBJ2-1, with 9 nucleotides matching TRBD2. Trimming took 0 bases from V and 8 from J; bases not matched to a gene: 9. Per germline, CDR1 SGDLS and CDR2 YYNGEE. The CDR3 runs 16 residues. CDR3 amino acids: CASSVGWAGGEDEQFF. As DNA, the CDR3 is TGTGCCAGCAGCGTAGGTTGGGCGGGAGGGGAGGATGAGCAGTTCTTC.